This TCR beta chain was retrieved from a study of T cell repertoires in cytomegalovirus infection. About the research overall: Indications of both CMV infection and matching HLA type were provided by public TCR beta signatures.

Each CDR3 protein gets one entry after TCRdb re-called the reads with MiXCR. Of some 160,000 distinct CDR3 sequences detected, about a sixth appear once; the ten largest clones hold around 20%. This clonotype was recorded a few times. Its specificity is unknown. The study, taken as a whole, reports: There were HLA-C-restricted CMV-specific TCR beta clonotypes dominating the ex vivo response. CMV carriers with the relevant HLA were identified by cumulative public TCR beta family frequency.

Input material: CD8+ T cells from PBMCs. The clonotype was recovered from a human donor in good health (CMV status not recorded). Some clones in this sample may be carry-over from other donors' samples.

The CDR3 protein is CASSQDPRASYTF. The CDR3 nucleotides read TGTGCCAGCAGCCAAGATCCCAGGGCCAGCTACACCTTC. V usage is TRBV14 and J usage is TRBJ1-2, with a tentative D call TRBD1 (5 bases). Germline V gene lookup returns CDR1 SGHDN and CDR2 FVKESK. V was shortened by 0 bases and J by 9 bases, with 11 bases between the two germline ends. The CDR3 loop spans 13 amino acids. The full variable domain, its missing parts supplied by reference TRBV14 and TRBJ1-2, is EAGVTQFPSHSVIEKGQTVTLRCDPISGHDNLYWYRRVMGKEIKFLLHFVKESKQDESGMPNNRFLAERTGGTYSTLKVQPAELEDSGVYFCASSQDPRASYTFGSGTRLTVV.